The 23 T cell receptor beta chains below were found in one sample sequenced in a study of vaccination effects on CD4 cells after COVID-19. Produced via immunoSEQ multiplex PCR; TCRdb's table is partial and in-frame only. The repertoire has roughly 35,000 clones, around four fifths of them found once; the top ten carry 25% to 35%. Before sequencing, viral peptide pools were used by the ViraFEST assay to expand antigen-specific CD4+ T cells. Between days 9 and 11 of culture, CD4+ T cells were separated out. Previously uninfected by SARS-CoV-2, the vaccine recipients also showed negative nucleocapsid antibodies. These receptors are not linked to any known antigen. Sequenced here: CD4+ T cells from PBMCs cultured with HCoV-OC43 spike peptides, sampled before COVID-19 vaccination. The subset: HCoV-OC43 spike overlapping peptide pool stimulation. These receptor sequences come from a human donor who received a COVID-19 vaccine.

This clone appeared a single time. This chain links TRBV6-5 with TRBJ2-7; 7 positions agree with TRBD2. J lost 5 bases, V lost 6 bases, and 13 bases had no gene match. Per the germline V gene, CDR1 is MNHEY and CDR2 is SVGAGI. CDR3 length equals 15 residues. CDR3 protein: CASSALRERPNEQYF. The CDR3 nucleotides read TGTGCCAGCAGCGCATTGCGGGAGCGCCCCAACGAGCAGTACTTC.

J is TRBJ2-7 and V is TRBV12-3 or TRBV12-4, with D hard to call. Trimming shortened V by 3 bases and J by 0 bases, and 3 bases separated the two germline ends. CDR3 size: 12 residues. CDR3 sequence: CASSFYSYEQYF. The CDR3 DNA reads as TGTGCCAGCAGTTTTTACTCCTACGAGCAGTACTTC.

This rearrangement joins TRBV4-2 to TRBJ2-7; no clear D gene. This CDR3 region has 11 residues. Germline V gene data show CDR1 as LGHNA and CDR2 as YNFKEQ. The V and J ends lost 0 bases and 7 bases respectively, with 4 bases between them. The CDR3 region has the DNA TGTGCCAGCAGCCAAGATCAAGAGCAGTACTTC. This sequence encodes CASSQDQEQYF.

The rearrangement uses TRBV7-9 and TRBJ2-1; 8 bases align to TRBD2. Losses at the gene ends were 10 bases for V and 1 base for J; bases not matched to a gene: 3. The CDR3 is made up of 13 amino acids. In germline, CDR1 is SEHNR, CDR2 FQNEAQ (reference sequence). The CDR3 region has the DNA TGTGCCACGGAGCGGGGGTCCTACAATGAGCAGTTCTTC. Its protein product is CATERGSYNEQFF.

The rearrangement links TRBV20-1 to TRBJ1-2; no definite D call. CDR1 DFQATT and CDR2 SNEGSKA come from the germline V gene (reference sequence). V was clipped by 3 bases and J by 2 bases, with 10 bases between them. This CDR3 contains 13 residues. This CDR3 reads CSASYRGNYGYTF. The CDR3 DNA reads TGCAGTGCTAGTTATCGAGGGAACTATGGCTACACCTTC.

This chain joins TRBV27 and TRBJ2-1; 11 positions match TRBD2. The V and J ends lost 6 bases and 3 bases, in that order; junction bases with no gene match: 13. The CDR3 length is 18 residues. Per germline, CDR1 MNHEY and CDR2 SMNVEV (reference sequence). CDR3: CASRNRWIAGGVYNEQFF. The CDR3 DNA is TGTGCCAGCAGGAATCGTTGGATAGCGGGGGGGGTCTACAATGAGCAGTTCTTC.

This clone was observed a single time. The chain has TRBV2 and TRBJ1-2; the D gene is possibly TRBD1 (6 bases). Germline V gives CDR1 SNHLY, CDR2 FYNNEI. This CDR3 spans 12 amino acids. Deletions cut 5 bases from V and 10 bases from J, with 14 bases between. DNA for the CDR3: TGTGCCAGCAGTACTGCGAGGGGGGCCTACACCTTC. Translating gives CASSTARGAYTF.

In its sample, this clone was seen a few times. The chain links TRBV5-4 to TRBJ2-3, with D unresolved. Germline values: CDR1 SGHNT, CDR2 YYREEE (reference sequence). The CDR3 sequence is 12 residues long. The germline V and J ends were trimmed by 0 bases and 6 bases, with 5 bases remaining between them. Here the CDR3 DNA reads TGTGCCAGCAGCTTGGCCGGGGATACGCAGTATTTT. This gives the protein CASSLAGDTQYF.

The genes are TRBV9 and TRBJ1-2, with D uncertain. V lost 4 bases to trimming and J lost 3 bases, with 10 bases between them. This CDR3 region has 13 residues. Germline V gene sequence: CDR1 SGDLS, CDR2 YYNGEE. The CDR3 protein is CASSPSSHYGYTF. CDR3 sequence (DNA): TGTGCCAGCAGCCCATCCAGCCACTATGGCTACACCTTC.

The count of this clone is one. The V call is TRBV7-9, the J call TRBJ2-7; perhaps D is TRBD1 or TRBD2 (5 bases each). Trimming shortened V by 4 bases and J by 0 bases, and 13 bases separated the two germline ends. CDR3 length: 15 residues. The germline V gene encodes CDR1 SEHNR and CDR2 FQNEAQ (reference sequence). The CDR3 loop reads CASSSGRGPSYEQYF. As DNA, the CDR3 is TGTGCCAGCAGCTCCGGTAGGGGACCCTCCTACGAGCAGTACTTC. Full variable domain (outside the CDR3, taken from reference TRBV7-9 and TRBJ2-7): DTGVSQNPRHKITKRGQNVTFRCDPISEHNRLYWYRQTLGQGPEFLTYFQNEAQLEKSRLLSDRFSAERPKGSFSTLEIQRTEQGDSAMYLCASSSGRGPSYEQYFGPGTRLTVT.

This clone was recorded a few times. The J gene is TRBJ1-6, the V gene TRBV4-1; weak D call: TRBD1 (6 bases). The length of the CDR3 is 16 residues. Trimming took 1 base from V and 8 from J, leaving 15 bases between them. CDR1 is MGHRA, CDR2 YSYEKL, per germline. Here the CDR3 reads CASSQARDIAYSPLHF. CDR3 nucleotide sequence: TGCGCCAGCAGCCAAGCCCGGGACATCGCTTATTCACCCCTCCACTTT.

The gene calls are TRBV6-5 and TRBJ1-5, with 7 nucleotides matching TRBD1. V shed 4 bases, J shed 4 bases, and the junction held 7 bases outside the gene matches. Germline V gene lookup returns CDR1 MNHEY and CDR2 SVGAGI. CDR3 size: 15 residues. The CDR3 nucleotides are TGTGCCAGCAGTTTGGGTGGGACAGTAAATCAGCCCCAGCATTTT. Protein: CASSLGGTVNQPQHF.

This clone was counted at least ten times. At one end the junction does not follow the germline gene, possibly because of a read error. The chain combines TRBV10-3 with TRBJ2-1; D is unclear. The length of the CDR3 is 13 residues. Germline V lookup: CDR1 ENHRY, CDR2 SYGVKD. CDR3 sequence: CAISEPKTPLILF. As DNA, the CDR3 is TGTGCCATCAGTGAGCCTAAAACTCCCCTCATCCTCTTC.

The chain is built from TRBV12-2 and TRBJ1-2; the DNA was not compared with TRBD1, the D call given in the table. TRBV12-2 is recorded as a pseudogene. The CDR3 runs 14 residues. Here the CDR3 reads CASRLDRANYGYTF. The DNA for the CDR3 is TGTGCAAGTCGCTTGGACAGGGCTAACTATGGCTACACCTTC.

The genes are TRBV29-1 and TRBJ2-7, with 11 bases aligning to TRBD1. CDR1 and CDR2 (germline): SQVTM, ANQGSEA. J was trimmed by 2 bases and V by 5 bases; bases with no gene match: 11. There are 16 residues in the CDR3. CDR3 sequence: CSVLGGGTGGTYEQYF. CDR3 nucleotide sequence: TGCAGCGTTCTCGGCGGCGGGACAGGGGGGACCTACGAGCAGTACTTC.

The rearrangement joins TRBV5-1 to TRBJ2-5, with D perhaps TRBD1 (5 bases). V was trimmed by 5 bases and J by 3 bases, leaving 8 bases between them. Germline values: CDR1 SGHRS, CDR2 YFSETQ. The CDR3 has 12 amino acids. The CDR3: CASSLGEETQYF. In DNA, the CDR3 is TGCGCCAGCAGTCTAGGGGAAGAGACCCAGTACTTC.

CDR3 protein: CASSESVGRFPPFF. The CDR3 nucleotides read TGCGCCAGCAGTGAGTCGGTGGGGAGGTTCCCTCCTTTCTTT. This rearrangement joins TRBV10-1 to TRBJ1-1; D is unclear. Germline loops: CDR1 WNHNN, CDR2 SYGVQD (reference sequence). With 0 bases removed from V and 12 bases from J, the gap between germline ends came to 17 bases. The CDR3 spans 14 residues.

The V gene is TRBV29-1, the J gene TRBJ2-1, with a possible D match to TRBD1 (6 bases). The V end was cut by 3 bases, the J end by 7 bases, with 10 bases between. This CDR3 spans 12 amino acids. CDR1 and CDR2 (germline): SQVTM, ANQGSEA. The CDR3 region is CSVDPTGNEQFF. The CDR3 region has the DNA TGCAGCGTTGACCCGACAGGTAATGAGCAGTTCTTC.

This rearrangement joins TRBV19 to TRBJ1-1; no clear D. With 3 bases removed from V and 6 bases from J, the gap between germline ends came to 17 bases. This CDR3 contains 15 residues. Germline V gene sequence: CDR1 LNHDA, CDR2 SQIVND (reference sequence). This CDR3 reads CASSIAGTVVAEAFF. As DNA, the CDR3 is TGTGCCAGTAGTATCGCAGGAACCGTTGTCGCTGAAGCTTTCTTT.

The rearrangement joins TRBV7-2 to TRBJ2-2; 10 bases map to TRBD1. Per germline, CDR1 SGHTA and CDR2 FQGNSA. J was trimmed by 6 bases and V by 5 bases; bases with no gene match: 6. This CDR3 has 15 residues. CDR3: CASSQTGGIAGELFF. The CDR3 DNA is TGTGCCAGCAGCCAGACAGGGGGCATCGCCGGGGAGCTGTTTTTT.

The chain uses TRBV7-2 and TRBJ2-1; D not certain. V was shortened by 6 bases and J by 0 bases, with 18 bases between the two germline ends. The CDR3 loop spans 17 amino acids. Per the germline V gene, CDR1 is SGHTA and CDR2 is FQGNSA. As DNA, the CDR3 is TGTGCCAGCAGTCTTATACCGTCAACAGCCTCCTACAATGAGCAGTTCTTC. It codes for CASSLIPSTASYNEQFF.

CDR3 DNA: TGTGCCAGCAGTCCCGGGCCTTCCCAAGAGACCCAGTACTTC. It encodes CASSPGPSQETQYF. The chain links TRBV2 to TRBJ2-5; D uncertain. CDR1 is SNHLY, CDR2 FYNNEI, per germline. V was cut by 5 bases and J by 1 base, with 11 bases left in between. The CDR3 consists of 14 residues. Supplemented by reference TRBV2 and TRBJ2-5, the full variable domain reads EPEVTQTPSHQVTQMGQEVILRCVPISNHLYFYWYRQILGQKVEFLVSFYNNEISEKSEIFDDQFSVERPDGSNFTLKIRSTKLEDSAMYFCASSPGPSQETQYFGPGTRLLVL.

The chain employs TRBV7-6 and TRBJ2-3, with 7 bases aligning to TRBD2. Germline values: CDR1 SGHVS, CDR2 FNYEAQ. The CDR3 extends over 13 amino acids. With 5 bases clipped from V and 1 base from J, the junction kept 0 bases outside the gene matches. The CDR3 DNA reads TGTGCCAGCAGCGGGAGGGGCACAGATACGCAGTATTTT. Its protein product is CASSGRGTDTQYF.